These 19 T cell receptor beta chains originate from one sample sequenced in a study of blood T cell repertoires in COVID-19. Measured with immunoSEQ multiplex PCR; TCRdb has only the in-frame clones, and not every one. In the table there are about 270,000 clones, about four fifths of which are singletons. The source material was peripheral blood. Receptor source: an older woman with active or convalescent COVID-19.

Points on this clone: The sample holds other DNA sequences that translate to the same CDR3. The chain uses TRBV19 and TRBJ1-1, with 7 bases identical to TRBD1. Germline CDR1 is LNHDA and CDR2 is SQIVND (reference sequence). The J segment lost 2 bases and the V segment lost 5 bases, leaving 5 bases of the junction unmatched. CDR3 length: 14 amino acids. The CDR3: CASSPGTVNTEAFF. In DNA, the CDR3 is TGTGCCAGTAGTCCTGGGACAGTTAACACTGAAGCTTTCTTT.

In its sample, this clone was seen once. This rearrangement joins TRBV18 to TRBJ2-2, with 8 bases identical to TRBD2. The V segment lost 6 bases and the J segment 4 bases; nucleotides outside the gene matches: 7. Looked up from germline, CDR1 is KGHSH and CDR2 is LQKENI. CDR3 length: 15 residues. This CDR3 reads CASSRTSRGTGELFF. CDR3 DNA: TGTGCCAGCTCGCGGACTAGCAGGGGCACCGGGGAGCTGTTTTTT. The complete variable domain, with remaining parts taken from reference TRBV18 and TRBJ2-2, reads NAGVMQNPRHLVRRRGQEARLRCSPMKGHSHVYWYRQLPEEGLKFMVYLQKENIIDESGMPKERFSAEFPKEGPSILRIQQVVRGDSAAYFCASSRTSRGTGELFFGEGSRLTVL.

This chain joins TRBV6-2 or TRBV6-3 and TRBJ2-7; perhaps TRBD1 as D (6 bases). The CDR3 totals 13 residues. CDR1 and CDR2 from the germline V gene are MNHEY and SVGEGT. With 3 bases removed from V and 6 bases from J, the gap between germline ends came to 12 bases. In nucleotides, the CDR3 is TGTGCCAGCAGTTATAAGACAGGTGGCGAGCAGTACTTC. Amino acid sequence: CASSYKTGGEQYF.

The chain joins TRBV15 to TRBJ2-7, with D possibly TRBD1 on 7 matching bases. The CDR3 runs to 15 residues. CDR1 and CDR2 (germline): LNHNV, YYDKDF (reference sequence). Trimming removed 0 bases at V and 3 bases at J, with 12 bases between. The CDR3 is CATSRDRQGGYEQYF. In DNA form, the CDR3 reads TGTGCCACCAGCAGAGATCGCCAGGGGGGCTACGAGCAGTACTTC.

The chain recombines TRBV5-4 with TRBJ2-7, with D possibly being TRBD1 (8 bases). Germline lookup yields CDR1 SGHNT and CDR2 YYREEE (reference sequence). This CDR3 has 15 residues. Trimming removed 3 bases at V and 4 bases at J, with 17 bases between. For the CDR3, the DNA is TGTGCCAGCAGCTCCCTAGACAGGGGAGGGTACGAGCAGTACTTC. Translation gives CASSSLDRGGYEQYF.

CDR3: CASSPGQGDEQYF. The CDR3 DNA is TGTGCCAGCTCACCCGGACAGGGCGACGAGCAGTACTTC. The J gene is TRBJ2-7, the V gene TRBV18; 8 nucleotides agree with TRBD1. This CDR3 region has 13 residues. The germline gives CDR1 KGHSH, CDR2 LQKENI. V shed 3 bases, J shed 5 bases, and the junction held 3 bases outside the gene matches.

This clone was recorded once. This sequence joins TRBV19 and TRBJ1-4; TRBD1 agrees at 10 bases. This CDR3 comprises 15 residues. Germline V gives CDR1 LNHDA, CDR2 SQIVND (reference sequence). V dropped 5 bases and J dropped 6; count of bases not matched to a gene: 6. The CDR3: CASSDRGRVDEKLFF. The CDR3 DNA follows: TGTGCCAGTAGTGACAGGGGGCGAGTAGATGAAAAACTGTTTTTT.

This clone was seen a handful of times. DNA of the CDR3: TGTGCCACCCCTAAATTGACAGGGGGCGACTATGGCTACACCTTC. This codes for CATPKLTGGDYGYTF. The chain links TRBV2 to TRBJ1-2, with TRBD1 identical over 10 bases. The germline V gene has CDR1 SNHLY and CDR2 FYNNEI. V lost 10 bases, J lost 3 bases, and 11 bases stayed unmatched. The CDR3 is 15 amino acids.

The chain couples TRBV19 to TRBJ1-3; tentative D call: TRBD1 (6 bases). Germline values: CDR1 LNHDA, CDR2 SQIVND (reference sequence). The V and J ends lost 6 bases and 3 bases respectively, with 12 bases between them. This CDR3 comprises 14 residues. In DNA, the CDR3 is TGTGCCAGTAGGTACACAGGGCTTGGAAACACCATATATTTT. This sequence encodes CASRYTGLGNTIYF.

CDR3 sequence (DNA): TGCGCCAGCAGCGGTGGGACTACCGCAGAGCAGTACTTC. Its protein product is CASSGGTTAEQYF. The chain is built from TRBV5-1 and TRBJ2-7; 7 bases match TRBD2. The CDR3 covers 13 residues. The V gene end was trimmed by 4 bases and the J gene end by 7 bases; junction bases not matched to a gene: 8. Germline-derived CDR1 and CDR2 are SGHRS and YFSETQ.

V usage is TRBV2 and J usage is TRBJ2-7; 7 nucleotides match TRBD1. This CDR3 spans 16 amino acids. Germline CDR1 and CDR2: SNHLY and FYNNEI. V dropped 7 bases and J dropped 2; count of bases not matched to a gene: 14. CDR3 bases: TGTGCCAGCACTGGGGGTACAGGGGATTACCCCTACGAGCAGTACTTC. This gives the protein CASTGGTGDYPYEQYF.

The V and J genes are TRBV11-2 and TRBJ1-2; no firm D call. V dropped 0 bases and J dropped 7 bases, with 12 bases sitting between them. The CDR3 is 14 residues long. Germline V gives CDR1 SGHAT, CDR2 FQNNGV. The CDR3 region is CASSLDRGKSGYTF. CDR3 DNA sequence: TGTGCCAGCAGCTTAGATCGGGGAAAAAGTGGCTACACCTTC.

This sequence joins TRBV7-8 and TRBJ1-3, with D possibly matching TRBD1 (6 bases). The CDR3 totals 16 residues. Germline CDR1 and CDR2: SGHVS and FQNEAQ. The V and J ends lost 5 bases and 0 bases respectively, with 14 bases between them. The CDR3 reads CASSSRTAYSGNTIYF. The CDR3 DNA reads as TGTGCCAGCAGCAGTCGGACAGCATACTCTGGAAACACCATATATTTT.

The chain links TRBV19 to TRBJ1-2, with D perhaps matching TRBD1 (6 bases). CDR1 and CDR2 (germline): LNHDA, SQIVND (reference sequence). The CDR3 contains 13 residues. V lost 8 bases to trimming and J lost 4 bases, with 14 bases between them. The CDR3 DNA reads TGTGCCAGTGGAACAGGGATTGGCTATGGCTACACCTTC. Translated: CASGTGIGYGYTF.

The chain joins TRBV5-5 to TRBJ1-2; TRBD1 matches 12 bases. CDR1 is SGHKS and CDR2 is YYEKEE in the germline V gene (reference sequence). Losses at the gene ends were 4 bases for V and 8 bases for J; bases not matched to a gene: 12. The CDR3 sequence is 16 residues long. The CDR3 DNA reads TGTGCCAGCAGCCTTTCCCGGGGACAGGGGGCAGGAGGCTACACCTTC. This codes for CASSLSRGQGAGGYTF.

The rearrangement joins TRBV5-6 to TRBJ2-7; TRBD2 agrees at 7 bases. In germline, CDR1 is SGHDT, CDR2 YYEEEE. The CDR3 extends over 15 amino acids. The V segment lost 4 bases and the J segment 1 base; nucleotides outside the gene matches: 8. As DNA, the CDR3 is TGTGCCAGCAGCCCCTCGAGGACTAGGTCCTACGAGCAGTACTTC. It codes for CASSPSRTRSYEQYF.

The chain joins TRBV5-1 to TRBJ2-5, with D perhaps TRBD2 (6 bases). The CDR3 spans 16 residues. In germline, CDR1 is SGHRS, CDR2 YFSETQ. Trimming removed 4 bases at V and 5 bases at J, with 21 bases between. The CDR3 DNA reads as TGCGCCAGCAGCATTTCCTCGAACGGGGGTGCCGAGACCCAGTACTTC. It codes for CASSISSNGGAETQYF.

V usage is TRBV18 and J usage is TRBJ1-2; 8 bases are shared with TRBD1. In germline, CDR1 is KGHSH, CDR2 LQKENI. The CDR3 is 16 residues long. Trimming cost V 0 bases and J 4 bases; bases outside gene matches: 7. Here the CDR3 reads CASSPPLAGGSYGYTF. Written as DNA, the CDR3 is TGTGCCAGCTCACCACCTTTGGCAGGGGGCTCCTATGGCTACACCTTC.

The chain couples TRBV18 to TRBJ2-2; D ambiguous. The CDR3 extends over 14 amino acids. Germline V gene lookup returns CDR1 KGHSH and CDR2 LQKENI. V shed 3 bases and J shed 3 bases, with 8 bases lying between them. The CDR3 sequence is CASSPRVDTGELFF. DNA for the CDR3: TGTGCCAGCTCACCCCGGGTCGACACCGGGGAGCTGTTTTTT.